This T cell receptor (beta chain) was identified in a study of technical replicates of blood from a handful of donors (dated by TCRdb to 2017 to 2019). Remarks on this clone: Its antigen has not been determined. One base away there is no much larger clone; base qualities are not given.

From a lookup of the germline V gene (reference sequence), CDR1 and CDR2 are MNHNY and SVGAGI. Spanning cysteine to phenylalanine, the CDR3 consists of 15 amino acids. The CDR3 DNA has 45 bases and is translated from base 1. At the junction V is shortened by 5 bases and J by 7 bases, with 17 bases in between. The library came from the immunoSEQ multiplex PCR assay. Here the immuneACCESS table is served through TCRdb, limited to in-frame sequences with V and J called. Missing clones are a known gap in these copies; in checked studies unresolved V genes cover under half, and the rest lacks a known reason. The sample data list approximately 59,000 clones, and 86% of these were observed just once. Roughly 5% of the sample is held by the ten biggest clonotypes.

The sequence derives from a human donor in good health. Some clones in this sample may be carry-over from other donors' samples. The specimen was PBMCs. The sequence is built from TRBV6-6 and TRBJ1-4, with TRBD1 perhaps the D gene, on 6 matching bases. The CDR3 region has the sequence CASSRRGGLGEKLFF. The DNA sequence reads TGTGCCAGCAGTCGCCGGGGGGGGCTGGGTGAAAAACTGTTTTTT.